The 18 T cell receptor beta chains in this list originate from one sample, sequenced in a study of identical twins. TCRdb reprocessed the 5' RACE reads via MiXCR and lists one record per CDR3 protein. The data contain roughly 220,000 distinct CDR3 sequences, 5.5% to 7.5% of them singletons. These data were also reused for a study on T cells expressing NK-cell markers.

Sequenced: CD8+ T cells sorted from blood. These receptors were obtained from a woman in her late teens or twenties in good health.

CDR3 loop: CASSPPGLGRNNEQFF. The CDR3 nucleotides read TGTGCCAGCAGCCCCCCGGGACTAGGGAGGAACAATGAGCAGTTCTTC. This chain links TRBV7-9 with TRBJ2-1; 8 nucleotides match TRBD2. Germline CDR1 reads SEHNR; CDR2 reads FQNEAQ (reference sequence). The trim removed 5 bases at V and 5 bases at J, leaving 11 bases unmatched. The CDR3 totals 16 residues.

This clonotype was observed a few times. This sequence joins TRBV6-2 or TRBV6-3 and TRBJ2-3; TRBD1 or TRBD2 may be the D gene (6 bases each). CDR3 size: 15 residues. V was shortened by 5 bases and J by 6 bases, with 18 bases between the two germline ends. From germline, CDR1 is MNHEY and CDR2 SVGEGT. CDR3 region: CASSRSLGGGDTQYF. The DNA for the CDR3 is TGTGCCAGCAGTCGCTCCCTAGGAGGGGGGGATACGCAGTATTTT.

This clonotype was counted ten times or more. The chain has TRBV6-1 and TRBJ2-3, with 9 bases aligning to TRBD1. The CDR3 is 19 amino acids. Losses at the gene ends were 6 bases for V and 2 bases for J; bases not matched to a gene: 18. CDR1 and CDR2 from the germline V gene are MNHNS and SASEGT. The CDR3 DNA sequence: TGTGCCAGCAGCCTATGGCTAGTACCGGGACAGGGATACACAGATACGCAGTATTTT. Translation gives CASSLWLVPGQGYTDTQYF.

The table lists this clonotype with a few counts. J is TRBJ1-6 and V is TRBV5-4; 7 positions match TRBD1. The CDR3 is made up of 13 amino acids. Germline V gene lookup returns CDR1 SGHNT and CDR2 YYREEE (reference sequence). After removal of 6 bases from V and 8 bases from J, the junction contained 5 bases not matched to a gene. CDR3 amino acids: CASNSRGYSPLHF. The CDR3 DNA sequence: TGTGCCAGCAACTCCAGGGGGTATTCACCCCTCCACTTT.

The CDR3 region is CASSWWTSGRGGNEQFF. The CDR3 DNA reads TGTGCCAGCAGCTGGTGGACTAGCGGGAGGGGGGGAAATGAGCAGTTCTTC. The chain couples TRBV7-2 to TRBJ2-1, with 15 bases aligning to TRBD2. The CDR3 totals 17 residues. Germline V gene sequence: CDR1 SGHTA, CDR2 FQGNSA. V trimming: 4 bases; J trimming: 7 bases; junction bases outside the gene matches: 8.

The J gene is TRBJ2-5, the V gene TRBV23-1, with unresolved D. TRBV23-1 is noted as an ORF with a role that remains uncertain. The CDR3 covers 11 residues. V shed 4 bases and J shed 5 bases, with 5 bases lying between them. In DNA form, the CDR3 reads TGCGCCAGCAGTCCCCATGAGACCCAGTACTTC. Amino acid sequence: CASSPHETQYF.

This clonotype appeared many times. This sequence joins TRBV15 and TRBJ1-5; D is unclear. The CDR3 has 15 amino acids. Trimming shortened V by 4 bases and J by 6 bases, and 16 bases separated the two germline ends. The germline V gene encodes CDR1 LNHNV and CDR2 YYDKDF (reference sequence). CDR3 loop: CATSTPGDYTQPQHF. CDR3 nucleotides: TGTGCCACCAGCACTCCAGGAGATTATACTCAGCCCCAGCATTTT.

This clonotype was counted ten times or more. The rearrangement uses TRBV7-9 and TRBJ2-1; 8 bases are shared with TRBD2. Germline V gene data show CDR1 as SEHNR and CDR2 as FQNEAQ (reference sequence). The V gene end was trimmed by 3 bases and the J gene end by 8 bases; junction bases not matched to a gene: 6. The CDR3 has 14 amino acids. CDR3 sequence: CASSFRTSFDEQFF. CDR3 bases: TGTGCCAGCAGCTTCCGGACTAGCTTCGATGAGCAGTTCTTC.

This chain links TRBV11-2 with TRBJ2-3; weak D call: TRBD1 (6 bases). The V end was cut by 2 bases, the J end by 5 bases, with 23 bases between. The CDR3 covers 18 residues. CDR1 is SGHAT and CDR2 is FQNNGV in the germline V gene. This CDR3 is CASSLRAVPTAGEDTQYF. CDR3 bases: TGTGCCAGCAGCTTACGGGCCGTTCCGACAGCAGGGGAAGATACGCAGTATTTT.

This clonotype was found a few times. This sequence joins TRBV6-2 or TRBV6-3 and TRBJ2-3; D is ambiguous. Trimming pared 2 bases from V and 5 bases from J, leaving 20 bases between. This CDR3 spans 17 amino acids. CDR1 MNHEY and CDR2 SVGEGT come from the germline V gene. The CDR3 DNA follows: TGTGCCAGCAGTTACGCCCTTCGGACCAAGGGTGGAGATACGCAGTATTTT. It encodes CASSYALRTKGGDTQYF.

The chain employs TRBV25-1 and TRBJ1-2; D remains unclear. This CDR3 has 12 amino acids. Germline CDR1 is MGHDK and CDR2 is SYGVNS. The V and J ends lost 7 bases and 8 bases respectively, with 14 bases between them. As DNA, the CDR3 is TGTGCCAGCAAAGGGCCGAGATGGGGCTACACCTTC. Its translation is CASKGPRWGYTF.

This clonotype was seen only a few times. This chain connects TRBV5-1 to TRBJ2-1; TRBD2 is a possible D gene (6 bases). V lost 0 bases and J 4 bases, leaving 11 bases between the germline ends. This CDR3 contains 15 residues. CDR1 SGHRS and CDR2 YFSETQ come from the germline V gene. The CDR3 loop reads CASSLAGTGYNEQFF. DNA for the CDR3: TGCGCCAGCAGCTTGGCGGGGACTGGGTACAATGAGCAGTTCTTC.

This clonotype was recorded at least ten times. The CDR3 loop is CASSSPRGGGPYEQYF. In nucleotides, the CDR3 is TGTGCCAGCAGCTCCCCGCGCGGCGGGGGGCCCTACGAGCAGTACTTC. This chain joins TRBV7-8 and TRBJ2-7; 8 bases line up with TRBD2. Germline V CDR1 and CDR2: SGHVS, FQNEAQ. The CDR3 sequence is 16 residues long. Trimming cost V 4 bases and J 2 bases; bases outside gene matches: 10.

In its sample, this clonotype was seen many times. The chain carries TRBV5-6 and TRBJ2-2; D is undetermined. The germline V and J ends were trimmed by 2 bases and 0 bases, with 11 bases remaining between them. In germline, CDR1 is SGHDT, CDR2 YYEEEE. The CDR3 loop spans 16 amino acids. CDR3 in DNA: TGTGCCAGCAGCTTTGACCCGTTGGCGAACACCGGGGAGCTGTTTTTT. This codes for CASSFDPLANTGELFF. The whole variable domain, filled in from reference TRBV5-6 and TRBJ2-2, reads DAGVTQSPTHLIKTRGQQVTLRCSPKSGHDTVSWYQQALGQGPQFIFQYYEEEERQRGNFPDRFSGHQFPNYSSELNVNALLLGDSALYLCASSFDPLANTGELFFGEGSRLTVL.

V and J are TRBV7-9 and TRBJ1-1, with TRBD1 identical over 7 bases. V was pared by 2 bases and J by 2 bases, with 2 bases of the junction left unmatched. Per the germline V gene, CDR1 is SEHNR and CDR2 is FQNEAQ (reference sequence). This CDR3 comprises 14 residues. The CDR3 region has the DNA TGTGCCAGCAGCTTACAGGGGGATAACACTGAAGCTTTCTTT. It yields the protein CASSLQGDNTEAFF.

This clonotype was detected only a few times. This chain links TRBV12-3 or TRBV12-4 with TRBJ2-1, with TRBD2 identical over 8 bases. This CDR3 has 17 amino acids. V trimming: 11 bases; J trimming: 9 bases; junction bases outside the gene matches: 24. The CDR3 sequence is CACSQEVPGGPGSEQFF. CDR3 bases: TGTGCCTGCTCCCAGGAGGTCCCGGGGGGGCCTGGTAGTGAGCAGTTCTTC.

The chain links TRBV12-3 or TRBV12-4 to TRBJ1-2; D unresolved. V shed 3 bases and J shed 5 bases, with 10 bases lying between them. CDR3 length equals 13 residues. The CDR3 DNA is TGTGCCAGCAGTTTTAACGGATGGTATGGCTACACCTTC. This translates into CASSFNGWYGYTF.

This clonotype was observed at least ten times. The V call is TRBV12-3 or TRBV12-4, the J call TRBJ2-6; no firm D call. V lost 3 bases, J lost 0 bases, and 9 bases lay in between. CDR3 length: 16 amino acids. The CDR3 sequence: CASSLGGISGANVLTF. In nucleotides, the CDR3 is TGTGCCAGCAGTTTGGGCGGAATCTCTGGGGCCAACGTCCTGACTTTC.